These T cell receptor beta chains were read from a single sample in a study of vaccination effects on CD4 cells after COVID-19. Antigen specificity for these receptors is unknown. The data were produced by immunoSEQ multiplex PCR, yet TCRdb's version contains in-frame clones alone and is incomplete. This repertoire shows about 22,000 clones, over 70% found once; its top ten account for about 24%. The sample consisted of CD4+ T cells from PBMCs cultured with HCoV-NL63 spike peptides, taken after COVID-19 vaccination. The receptors derive from a human donor who received a COVID-19 vaccine. The CDR3 runs from the conserved cysteine through the conserved F or W. The D gene is left open where the match is weak. Clone sizes are given selectively: once, few, many, or a class where the clone is expanded.

V gene	D gene	clone size	J gene	CDR3 DNA	CDR3 protein
TRBV2	-	-	TRBJ1-4	TGTGCCAGCAGTCTTAGTGACTCGCCTAATGAAAAACTGTTTTTT	CASSLSDSPNEKLFF
TRBV6-1	TRBD1	-	TRBJ1-4	TGTGCCAGCAGTGCCCCCGGACAGGGAGCAACTAATGAAAAACTGTTTTTT	CASSAPGQGATNEKLFF
TRBV24-1	-	-	TRBJ1-1	TGTGCCACTTCTACAGGGAATAAGAACACTGAAGCTTTCTTT	CATSTGNKNTEAFF
TRBV4-1	TRBD2	-	TRBJ2-2	TGCGCCAGCAGCCAGAATAGCGGGAGGGCCCGCACCGGGGAGCTGTTTTTT	CASSQNSGRARTGELFF
TRBV5-1	-	-	TRBJ2-5	TGCGCCAGCAGCTGGTCAGGGAACCAAGAGACCCAGTACTTC	CASSWSGNQETQYF
TRBV3-1/TRBV3-2	-	-	TRBJ2-7	TGTGCCAGCAGCCAGGCCCACGAGCAGTACTTC	CASSQAHEQYF
TRBV3-1/TRBV3-2	-	-	TRBJ2-4	TGTGCCAGCAGCCAAGATACGACACCTATAGCCAAAAACATTCAGTACTTC	CASSQDTTPIAKNIQYF
TRBV28	-	-	TRBJ1-5	TGTGCCAGCAGGGGACGGGCATATAGCAATCAGCCCCAGCATTTT	CASRGRAYSNQPQHF
TRBV28	-	-	TRBJ1-5	TGTGCCAGCAGTTCCCGGGGTACTCTCGGTCAGCCCCAGCATTTT	CASSSRGTLGQPQHF
TRBV6-5	-	few	TRBJ2-7	TGTGCCAGCAAGACGGTGGGCTACGAGCAGTACTTC	CASKTVGYEQYF
TRBV27	-	once	TRBJ2-1	TGTGCCAGCAGTAGCCCCACGAGGGCTAGCTCAGGTGAGCAGTTCTTC	CASSSPTRASSGEQFF
TRBV2	-	few	TRBJ1-6	TGTGCCAGCAGTGACAGCTCCTATAATTCACCCCTCCACTTT	CASSDSSYNSPLHF
TRBV2	TRBD1	once	TRBJ1-2	TGTGCCAGCAGTCCGGCAGGGGGTCTCTATGGCTACACCTTC	CASSPAGGLYGYTF
TRBV10-3	TRBD2	-	TRBJ2-1	TGTGCCATCAGGGGGACTAGCGGGAGGAACTCCTACAATGAGCAGTTCTTC	CAIRGTSGRNSYNEQFF
TRBV5-4	TRBD1	-	TRBJ1-1	TGTGCCAGCAGCTTGCCACCGGGACAGGGGCAGAACACTGAAGCTTTCTTT	CASSLPPGQGQNTEAFF
TRBV7-2	-	-	TRBJ2-7	TGTGCCAGCAGCCCTGAGAAAGGGTCTTCTTACGAGCAGTACTTC	CASSPEKGSSYEQYF
TRBV7-9	TRBD2	-	TRBJ2-1	TGTGCCAGCAGCTTAGCGGGACTAGCGGTTTACAATGAGCAGTTCTTC	CASSLAGLAVYNEQFF
TRBV11-3	TRBD1	-	TRBJ2-6	TGTGCCAGCAGCCCCGGACAGGGGGACTCTGGGGCCAACGTCCTGACTTTC	CASSPGQGDSGANVLTF
TRBV25-1	TRBD1	-	TRBJ1-1	TGTGCCAGCCGACAGGGGAACACTGAAGCTTTCTTT	CASRQGNTEAFF
TRBV5-4	-	once	TRBJ2-5	TGTGCCAGCAGCTTCCTAGAGTCAGAGACCCAGTACTTC	CASSFLESETQYF
TRBV3-1/TRBV3-2	TRBD2	-	TRBJ2-1	TGTGCCAGCAGCCAAACTAGCGGGGCTAATGAGCAGTTCTTC	CASSQTSGANEQFF
TRBV28	-	-	TRBJ1-3	TGTGCCAGCAGTTTTGGGGGCTACGGAAACACCATATATTTT	CASSFGGYGNTIYF
TRBV28	-	-	TRBJ2-1	TGTGCCAGCAGTTTATCGGGGGATTTCTACAATGAGCAGTTCTTC	CASSLSGDFYNEQFF
TRBV2	TRBD1	-	TRBJ2-3	TGTGCCAGCAGCATAGACAGGGGTGGAGCAGATACGCAGTATTTT	CASSIDRGGADTQYF
TRBV28	-	once	TRBJ1-2	TGTGCCAGCAGTTTATCCGCCAGGGTTTATGGCTACACCTTC	CASSLSARVYGYTF
TRBV12-3/TRBV12-4	-	-	TRBJ1-6	TGTGCCAGCAGTCCAACAGGGTATTCACCCCTCCACTTT	CASSPTGYSPLHF
TRBV9	-	-	TRBJ2-2	TGTGCCAGCAGCGTAGTAATGGGGCCCCAGAACACCGGGGAGCTGTTTTTT	CASSVVMGPQNTGELFF
TRBV3-1/TRBV3-2	TRBD2	-	TRBJ2-1	TGTGCCAGCAGCCAAGATCCGGGACTAGGTTTCAATGAGCAGTTCTTC	CASSQDPGLGFNEQFF
TRBV28	TRBD2	-	TRBJ2-1	TGTGCCAGCAGTTTATGGGGAAGACTAGCGGGGGGGGTCGATGAGCAGTTCTTC	CASSLWGRLAGGVDEQFF
TRBV6-5	-	-	TRBJ1-3	TGTGCCAGCAGTCCGGGGTGGCAGTCGGACACCATATATTTT	CASSPGWQSDTIYF
TRBV12-5	TRBD1	-	TRBJ2-7	TGTGCTAGTGGGCAGGGGGTTTACTACGAGCAGTACTTC	CASGQGVYYEQYF
TRBV4-1	TRBD1	-	TRBJ2-7	TGCGCCAGCAGCCGCTCGCAGGGGGCTGACGAGCAGTACTTC	CASSRSQGADEQYF
TRBV18	-	-	TRBJ2-7	TGTGCCAGCTCACCACCAGCTGTCATGGGCTACGAGCAGTACTTC	CASSPPAVMGYEQYF
TRBV11-3	-	-	TRBJ2-3	TGTGCCAGCAGCTTGGGGCAAAACACAGATACGCAGTATTTT	CASSLGQNTDTQYF
TRBV7-3	-	-	TRBJ2-2	TGTGCCAGCAGCTTTTTCCCCGGGGAGCTGTTTTTT	CASSFFPGELFF
TRBV28	TRBD2	-	TRBJ2-1	TGTGCCAGCAGTCCGGGACTAGCGGGAGGAGGGGGCCGTAGGAATGAGCAGTTCTTC	CASSPGLAGGGGRRNEQFF
TRBV7-2	TRBD2	-	TRBJ2-1	TGTGCCAGCAGCTTAGCCCCCCGGTTAGGGACTAGCGGGAGGGTGTTCTACAATGAGCAGTTCTTC	CASSLAPRLGTSGRVFYNEQFF
TRBV28	-	-	TRBJ1-6	TGTGCCAGCGCCAAGAACTATAATTCACCCCTCCACTTT	CASAKNYNSPLHF
TRBV30	-	large	TRBJ1-3	TGTGCCTTCAGACACAACCCTGGAAACACCATATATTTT	CAFRHNPGNTIYF
TRBV5-8	TRBD1	-	TRBJ1-1	TGTGCCAGCAGACCAGCGGACAGGGGCACCATGAACACTGAAGCTTTCTTT	CASRPADRGTMNTEAFF
TRBV7-2	-	few	TRBJ1-5	TGTGCCAGCAGCTTAGGTAAAGGCCGGATTAATCAGCCCCAGCATTTT	CASSLGKGRINQPQHF
TRBV7-8	TRBD2	-	TRBJ2-1	TGTGCCAGCACCCCATCCGGGACTAGCGGGCACAATGAGCAGTTCTTC	CASTPSGTSGHNEQFF
TRBV19	-	-	TRBJ1-3	TGTGCCAGTAGTAGGCGGCAGACGGTAGGAAACACCATATATTTT	CASSRRQTVGNTIYF
TRBV5-4	-	-	TRBJ1-1	TGTGCCAGCAGGCAGGGCGGGTTGGACACTGAAGCTTTCTTT	CASRQGGLDTEAFF
TRBV20-1	-	once	TRBJ2-5	TGCAGTGCTAGAGGAGGAGAGACCCAGTACTTC	CSARGGETQYF
TRBV6-4	-	-	TRBJ2-3	TGTGCCAGCAGTGCGGGGACAGATACGCAGTATTTT	CASSAGTDTQYF
TRBV3-1/TRBV3-2	-	-	TRBJ2-7	TGTGCCAGCAGCCAATGGGACGAGCAGTACTTC	CASSQWDEQYF
TRBV7-8	TRBD1	-	TRBJ2-7	TGTGCCAGCAGCTTAGCGACGACAGGGGTCACGGGGGAGCAGTACTTC	CASSLATTGVTGEQYF
TRBV3-1/TRBV3-2	TRBD1	-	TRBJ1-1	TGTGCCAGCAGCCGAGCTCGACAGGGTTTGAACACTGAAGCTTTCTTT	CASSRARQGLNTEAFF
TRBV28	-	once	TRBJ1-4	TGTGCCAGCAGTTTGCGGGGGTCGGCTTTGTTTTTT	CASSLRGSALFF
TRBV5-1	TRBD1	-	TRBJ2-7	TGCGCCAGCAGCCAGGGACAGGACTACGAGCAGTACTTC	CASSQGQDYEQYF
TRBV24-1	-	-	TRBJ1-2	TGTGCCACCAGTGATTCAAAATTGACAGACCTCTCAAGCTACACCTTC	CATSDSKLTDLSSYTF
TRBV5-1	TRBD1	-	TRBJ1-1	TGCGCCAGCAAGGGGGAGGGGGCGAACACTGAAGCTTTCTTT	CASKGEGANTEAFF
TRBV5-1	-	-	TRBJ2-1	TGCGCCAGCAGGCCCGGGAATCAAGTCAATGAGCAGTTCTTC	CASRPGNQVNEQFF
TRBV19	-	-	TRBJ2-1	TGTGCCAGTAGTATCGAGGCAGCATCGGGGAATGAGCAGTTCTTC	CASSIEAASGNEQFF
TRBV5-1	-	-	TRBJ2-6	TGCGCCAGCAGCTTGGAGTCAGGGGTCGGTGCCAACGTCCTGACTTTC	CASSLESGVGANVLTF
TRBV4-2	TRBD2	-	TRBJ2-1	TGTGCCAGCAGCCTAGCGGGGGACCGCAATGAGCAGTTCTTC	CASSLAGDRNEQFF